The 16 T cell receptor beta chains listed next were all sequenced from one sample in a study of human T cells and chemical hapten exposure (dated by TCRdb to the early 2020s). The label giving this sample's time point can be read as: patch test 1, 2 weeks after DPC sensitization. The intended sense of this specimen's treatment or condition label: therapeutic diphenylcyclopropenone sensitization with weekly scalp DPC. The library was produced with RACE. These reads were obtained on a NextSeq 500. Clones were called with MiXCR by TCRdb after fastp trimmed the public reads at Q25, and only in-frame beta chains were retained. Every entry covers one CDR3 protein and lists the most common genes and DNA from its rows. Across this sample there are 300,000 to 450,000 distinct CDR3 sequences, with 4% to 5.5% seen only once. The top ten clones comprise 2% to 2.5% of the sample. The specimen was whole blood, collected in connection with sensitization to the hapten diphenylcyclopropenone (DPC). Every receptor here comes from a woman between 45 and 65 years old with alopecia areata. Some clones in this sample may be carry-over from other donors' samples.

There are many counts of this clonotype. This chain uses TRBV28 with TRBJ1-1; no reliable D call. This CDR3 is built from 15 residues. The ends were cut back, 0 bases at V and 0 bases at J, with 8 bases in the middle. CDR1 and CDR2 from the germline V gene are MDHEN and SYDVKM. The CDR3 bases are TGTGCCAGCAGTTTATGGGGAAGTTTGAACACTGAAGCTTTCTTT. Its protein is CASSLWGSLNTEAFF.

This chain uses TRBV2 with TRBJ2-1, with 10 bases aligning to TRBD1. The CDR3 totals 15 residues. The ends lost 5 bases at V and 7 bases at J; junction bases unmatched: 8. CDR1 and CDR2 (germline): SNHLY, FYNNEI. The CDR3 bases are TGTGCCAGCAGTTCTCCGGGACAGGGGAGTAATGAGCAGTTCTTC. It yields the protein CASSSPGQGSNEQFF.

The chain links TRBV30 to TRBJ2-1; 10 nucleotides match TRBD2. Germline values: CDR1 GTSNPN, CDR2 SVGIG (reference sequence). The junction had 3 bases not matched to a gene; V was cut back by 1 base and J by 0 bases. There are 16 residues in the CDR3. Here the CDR3 reads CAWSGTSGSSYNEQFF. The CDR3 nucleotides are TGTGCCTGGAGTGGGACTAGCGGTTCCTCCTACAATGAGCAGTTCTTC.

The table lists this clonotype with a few counts. The V gene is TRBV11-2, the J gene TRBJ2-1; the D gene could be TRBD1 or TRBD2 (5 bases each). V lost 0 bases and J lost 14, with 14 bases in between. The CDR3 is 13 residues long. CDR1 is SGHAT, CDR2 FQNNGV, per germline. Here the CDR3 reads CASSLEGAGGEFF. For the CDR3, the DNA is TGTGCCAGCAGCTTAGAAGGGGCCGGAGGAGAGTTCTTC.

The V gene is TRBV6-5, the J gene TRBJ1-2, with 8 positions matching TRBD1. Trimming cost V 2 bases and J 6 bases; bases outside gene matches: 11. The CDR3 extends over 16 amino acids. Germline-derived CDR1 and CDR2 are MNHEY and SVGAGI. CDR3 loop: CASSYSQSAGGNGYTF. CDR3 nucleotides: TGTGCCAGCAGTTACAGCCAATCGGCAGGGGGCAATGGCTACACCTTC.

This clonotype was observed a few times. The chain carries TRBV3-1 and TRBJ1-2; 9 bases align to TRBD1. This CDR3 has 17 amino acids. Trimming took 0 bases from V and 0 from J; bases not matched to a gene: 5. Germline CDR1 LGHDT, CDR2 YNNKEL (reference sequence). The CDR3 coding sequence is TGTGCCAGCAGCCAAGATCTTCGGACAGGGGCTAACTATGGCTACACCTTC. It translates to CASSQDLRTGANYGYTF.

There are a few counts of this clonotype. This chain joins TRBV6-2 or TRBV6-3 and TRBJ2-3; D is possibly TRBD1 (6 bases). CDR1 MNHEY and CDR2 SVGEGT come from the germline V gene. V lost 6 bases and J lost 2, with 9 bases in between. CDR3 length: 13 amino acids. CDR3 protein: CASSNRDTDTQYF. CDR3 nucleotides: TGTGCCAGCAGCAACAGGGACACAGATACGCAGTATTTT.

In its sample, this clonotype was seen a few times. The genes are TRBV27 and TRBJ2-7, with 9 nucleotides matching TRBD1. The CDR3 length is 16 residues. After removal of 6 bases from V and 0 bases from J, the junction contained 9 bases not matched to a gene. In germline, CDR1 is MNHEY, CDR2 SMNVEV (reference sequence). CDR3 DNA sequence: TGTGCCAGCAGCCCAAATCCGGGACAGGGCTCCTACGAGCAGTACTTC. This codes for CASSPNPGQGSYEQYF.

This chain connects TRBV2 to TRBJ1-1; unclear D gene. Germline V gives CDR1 SNHLY, CDR2 FYNNEI. Trimming stripped 7 bases from V and 3 bases from J, with 15 bases between. The CDR3 extends over 14 amino acids. The CDR3 region has the DNA TGTGCCAGCACTATTGGGAGGGAGGACACTGAAGCTTTCTTT. Its protein product is CASTIGREDTEAFF.

This clonotype showed up many times. The chain has TRBV28 and TRBJ1-1, with D unclear. The V end lost 5 bases, the J end lost 5 bases, and 9 bases lay between the germline ends. The CDR3 extends over 12 amino acids. CDR1 and CDR2 (germline): MDHEN, SYDVKM. CDR3: CASSLQETEAFF. CDR3 in DNA: TGTGCCAGCAGTCTGCAGGAGACTGAAGCTTTCTTT.

This clonotype turned up a few times. This chain joins TRBV7-3 and TRBJ2-2; no clear D gene. The germline V and J ends were trimmed by 0 bases and 4 bases, with 6 bases remaining between them. The CDR3 is 14 amino acids. CDR1 is SGHTA, CDR2 FQGTGA, per germline. CDR3 nucleotides: TGTGCCAGCAGCTTAACGCGTTTCACCGGGGAGCTGTTTTTT. This translates into CASSLTRFTGELFF.

This clonotype appeared a few times. This sequence joins TRBV5-1 and TRBJ1-1; 9 bases line up with TRBD1. Germline assignment: CDR1 SGHRS and CDR2 YFSETQ. The CDR3 covers 13 residues. V lost 4 bases to trimming and J lost 8 bases; unmatched junction nucleotides: 6. The CDR3 DNA reads as TGCGCCAGCAGCCGACGGACAGGGGAGGAAGCTTTCTTT. Translating gives CASSRRTGEEAFF.

This clonotype was observed a handful of times. CDR3 sequence (DNA): TGTGCCAGCAGCCAGACTCCGACCTACGAGCAGTACTTC. Translated, it gives CASSQTPTYEQYF. The V and J genes are TRBV3-1 and TRBJ2-7; no firm D call. Trimming removed 3 bases at V and 2 bases at J, with 8 bases between. This CDR3 is built from 13 residues. The germline V gene encodes CDR1 LGHDT and CDR2 YNNKEL (reference sequence).

This clonotype was detected many times. The rearrangement uses TRBV7-8 and TRBJ2-1, with no clear D. The V gene lost 1 base and the J gene lost 0 bases, with 13 bases spanning the gap. The CDR3 spans 17 residues. The germline V gene encodes CDR1 SGHVS and CDR2 FQNEAQ. CDR3 in DNA: TGTGCCAGCAGCTTAGGGGTTAGCTTCAGCTCCTACAATGAGCAGTTCTTC. Translating it yields CASSLGVSFSSYNEQFF.

This clonotype was observed at least ten times. This chain uses TRBV12-3 or TRBV12-4 with TRBJ2-7; TRBD1 matches 7 bases. The CDR3 length is 13 residues. Trimming at V came to 6 bases and at J to 7 bases, leaving 9 bases not matched to a gene. The CDR3 sequence is CASRPTGMEEQYF. The CDR3 DNA reads as TGTGCCAGCAGACCGACAGGGATGGAAGAGCAGTACTTC.

The sample holds many counts of this clonotype. The chain employs TRBV10-2 and TRBJ1-1; no definite D call. In germline, CDR1 is WSHSY, CDR2 SAAADI. Trimming removed 6 bases from V and 4 bases from J, with 9 bases in between. The CDR3 contains 12 residues. CDR3 region: CASSLVATEAFF. The CDR3 region has the DNA TGCGCCAGCAGCTTAGTGGCCACTGAAGCTTTCTTT.